This T cell receptor beta chain stems from a study of patients and donors after allogeneic stem cell transplantation. One entry per CDR3 protein results from TCRdb running MiXCR on the RT-PCR reads. The repertoire holds some 960,000 distinct CDR3 sequences, around 17% seen once, with 6% in the top ten. This CDR3 contains 16 residues. Germline CDR1 SEHNR, CDR2 FQNEAQ (reference sequence). The V segment lost 5 bases and the J segment 4 bases; nucleotides outside the gene matches: 11. This receptor was identified in a human donor who was either an allogeneic HSCT recipient or a stem cell or donor lymphocyte infusion donor (not recorded which). It is not recorded whose cells these are; they may come from a transplant donor. Sequencing was performed on blood, either unsorted or a sorted T cell fraction (not recorded which). The rearrangement uses TRBV7-9 and TRBJ2-1; 7 bases are a match to TRBD1. In nucleotides, the CDR3 is TGTGCCAGCAGCGGAAATTTGGGACAGCTATACAATGAGCAGTTCTTC. Its translation is CASSGNLGQLYNEQFF.